These T cell receptor beta chains were read from a single sample in a study of cytomegalovirus exposure and HLA in healthy donors. The data were produced by immunoSEQ multiplex PCR, yet TCRdb's version contains in-frame clones alone and is incomplete. The data show 90,000 to 120,000 clones, roughly 79% seen once. The sequenced material came from PBMCs. These receptors were obtained from a man in his fifties or sixties in good health and CMV-seropositive. The CDR3 runs from the conserved cysteine through the conserved F or W. The D gene is left open where the match is weak. The size of a clone is reported for some rows only, either as once, few or many, or as a class for expanded clones.

D: .
V: TRBV12-5
size: few
J: TRBJ2-5
DNA: TGTGCTAGTGGAACGGCCCTGGCAGGGACCCAGTACTTC
CDR3: CASGTALAGTQYF

D: .
V: TRBV9
size: .
J: TRBJ1-2
DNA: TGTGCCAGCAGCCTAGGGGGACTCCTTAACTATGGCTACACCTTC
CDR3: CASSLGGLLNYGYTF

D: .
V: TRBV5-4
size: .
J: TRBJ1-4
DNA: TGTGCCAGCAGCTCTTCTGCTAATGAAAAACTGTTTTTT
CDR3: CASSSSANEKLFF

D: TRBD1
V: TRBV15
size: .
J: TRBJ1-2
DNA: TGTGCCACCAGCAGAGATAAGGGGGCAGGAGGCTACACCTTC
CDR3: CATSRDKGAGGYTF

D: .
V: TRBV18
size: .
J: TRBJ1-1
DNA: TGTGCCAGCTCACCAGGAGAGAACACTGAAGCTTTCTTT
CDR3: CASSPGENTEAFF

D: .
V: TRBV6-6
size: .
J: TRBJ2-7
DNA: TGTGCCAGCAGTTACTCGACGGACAGTGGCTACGAGCAGTACTTC
CDR3: CASSYSTDSGYEQYF

D: .
V: TRBV7-2
size: once
J: TRBJ1-2
DNA: TGTGCCAGCAGCTTAGCGGGGGGAACCTATGGCTACACCTTC
CDR3: CASSLAGGTYGYTF

D: TRBD2
V: TRBV9
size: .
J: TRBJ2-3
DNA: TGTGCCAGCAGCCCCCCGGCGGGGGGGCCCCGCGATACGCAGTATTTT
CDR3: CASSPPAGGPRDTQYF

D: TRBD2
V: TRBV7-6
size: .
J: TRBJ2-1
DNA: TGTGCCAGCAGTTACGGGGGGGCGAGCTCCTACAATGAGCAGTTCTTC
CDR3: CASSYGGASSYNEQFF

D: .
V: TRBV30
size: .
J: TRBJ1-1
DNA: TGTGCCTGGCGGGGGAACACTGAAGCTTTCTTT
CDR3: CAWRGNTEAFF

D: .
V: TRBV7-9
size: .
J: TRBJ2-5
DNA: TGTGCCAGCAGCTTTAGTAGCAACCAAGAGACCCAGTACTTC
CDR3: CASSFSSNQETQYF